This T cell receptor (beta chain) was recovered during a study of shared clonotypes between healthy human individuals. This clone was recorded a few times. The V end lost 1 base, the J end lost 5 bases, and 5 bases lay between the germline ends. CDR3 length equals 12 residues. The germline V gene encodes CDR1 ENHRY and CDR2 SYGVKD. Repertoires were generated with immunoSEQ multiplex PCR, while TCRdb's copy carries only in-frame clones and drops some. This table holds a few hundred thousand clones, 60% to 80% found once. This receptor was taken from a man aged 25 to 40 in good health. The chain joins TRBV10-3 to TRBJ2-5; D gene unclear. The sequencing sample was made of memory CD4+ T cells sorted from blood. This sample's subset: CD45RA-negative fraction. DNA of the CDR3: TGTGCCATCAGTGAGTTGGCGGAGACCCAGTACTTC. It yields the protein CAISELAETQYF.